This T cell receptor (beta chain) was recorded in a study of cytotoxic CD8 clonotypes in ibrutinib-treated CLL listed by TCRdb under 2021. Broadly, across the study: In this cohort, approximately 15 patients were treatment-naive and fewer than 13 were relapsed/refractory, while about 17 had unmutated IGHV. Responses were partial in 25 or so patients and complete in 2; after median approximately 66 months follow-up, about 15 stayed in remission and some twelve progressed. Response samples were obtained after a median of about 13 months of treatment, with a range of about 6 to 36 months. On average, each sample yielded around 250,000 productive templates and over 90,000 productive rearrangements. Of the 90 or so participants in the trial, roughly 26 had longitudinal samples available. Cryopreserved peripheral blood mononuclear cells were obtained before treatment, at response, and at either sustained remission or disease progression. Every remission and progressive disease sample was obtained while ibrutinib was still being received by the patients. Results the study describes overall, beyond this receptor: Public clonotypes were rare and either shrank or stayed stable during treatment, and the rise in clonality at ibrutinib response reflected expansion of private clonotypes. Baseline clonality exceeded that of age-matched healthy donors and correlated strongly with circulating CD8+ T-cell counts. Sampling times were not matched between patients in sustained remission and patients whose disease was progressing, and lymph node repertoires were not examined. Clonality rose at ibrutinib response, remained stable during sustained remission, and dropped back toward baseline at progression.

Turning to this clone: It has no known antigen specificity. Per-nucleotide qualities are absent, and no much larger clonotype sits a single base away.

On a MiSeq, deep resolution sequencing aimed for a depth between 1 in 1 million and 1 in 200,000 T cells, with each clonotype covered around 9.2x on average. The immunoSEQ hsTCRB Kit was used to generate TCR beta libraries. As for the original processing: Data were analyzed with ImmunoSEQ Data Assistant and ImmunoSEQ Analyzer, with V, D and J genes assigned per IMGT definitions. Clonality, which ranges from 0 to 1, was calculated as one minus the normalized Shannon entropy of productive rearrangement frequencies. Only overrepresented clonotypes making up at least 0.05% of the repertoire of each patient were included in the public clonotype analysis. Some 13 age-matched healthy donor repertoires from immuneACCESS served as clonality controls. TCRdb mirrors the immuneACCESS table, restricted to in-frame sequences. Some clones are absent from its copies; in checked studies, under half trace to an unresolved V gene, and the reason for the others is unknown. The V and J calls and clone size are taken from that table; D and trimming were inferred from the DNA. This sample comprises about 300,000 clones, roughly three quarters of them detected only once. The ten largest clones capture 5.6% of the sample.

V is shortened by 4 bases, J by 7 bases, and the region joining them spans 9 bases. Via the germline V gene, CDR1 is SGDLS and CDR2 YYNGEE. The CDR3 runs 12 residues from the cysteine to the phenylalanine. The DNA shown is the 36-base CDR3, in frame from base 1. The sample's time point label, in plain terms: progressive disease on ibrutinib. Roughly 1.8 micrograms of genomic DNA were extracted from cryopreserved PBMCs for TCR beta library preparation. Longitudinal blood samples from CLL patients on ibrutinib monotherapy underwent high-throughput TCR beta sequencing. The patients were enrolled in a single-center, open-label phase 2 trial of ibrutinib monotherapy.

The material sequenced was PBMCs, taken at disease progression, from a patient treated with ibrutinib. The chain uses TRBV9 and TRBJ1-3; too little of a D gene remains to name it. The receptor was isolated from a human donor with chronic lymphocytic leukemia. The CDR3 loop reads CASSPHVNTIYF. In nucleotide form, the sequence is TGTGCCAGCAGCCCTCATGTTAACACCATATATTTT.